This T cell receptor beta chain comes out of a study of Ad26.COV2.S vaccination and SARS-CoV-2 variants. About this clone: Its matching antigen is unknown.

This CDR3 has 19 amino acids. V lost 2 bases and J lost 4; bases outside the gene matches: 18. Germline assignment: CDR1 MNHEY and CDR2 SVGEGT. The repertoire was sequenced with immunoSEQ multiplex PCR; TCRdb's copy has only in-frame clones and lacks some. This repertoire shows some 460,000 clones, approximately 90% found once; its top ten account for 1.7%. Study results and limitations: Placebo recipients showed lower spike-specific TCR breadth than vaccinees.

Treatment reported: around 19 received Ad26.COV2.S at low or high dose, single or two shots; about 5 received placebo; per-sample allocation not given. The study sampled participants on day 63 after the first vaccine or placebo injection. The sample in question was peripheral blood, obtained in a trial of Ad26.COV2.S vaccine versus placebo. This sequence joins TRBV6-2 or TRBV6-3 and TRBJ2-5, with 8 bases fitting TRBD1. This receptor was identified in a person aged 18-60 years who received the Ad26.COV2.S COVID-19 vaccine or a placebo. The CDR3: CASSYVAGGSQMKTETQYF. The CDR3 DNA sequence: TGTGCCAGCAGTTACGTGGCAGGGGGCTCCCAGATGAAAACAGAGACCCAGTACTTC.